Listed below are T cell receptor beta chains from one sample, sequenced in a study of human T cells and chemical hapten exposure. TCRdb used MiXCR to reprocess the RACE reads, holding one entry per CDR3 protein. Altogether over 300,000 distinct CDR3 sequences are present, 4.5% to 5.5% being singletons, with the ten largest covering approximately 2.4%. The sequencing used whole blood, collected in connection with sensitization to the hapten diphenylcyclopropenone (DPC). The receptors stem from a woman in her forties or fifties with alopecia areata. Some clones in this sample may be carry-over from other donors' samples. Each CDR3 is given with its conserved first and last residue. The D gene is left open where the match is weak. Clone size is stated in some rows and not others, as once, few, many or a class when expanded.

few	NA	TRBV5-1	TRBJ1-2	CASSFTAGVYGYTF	TGCGCCAGCAGCTTCACCGCAGGGGTCTATGGCTACACCTTC
NA	NA	TRBV4-2	TRBJ2-7	CASSPVRGGGNEQYF	TGTGCCAGCAGCCCCGTGAGAGGGGGTGGCAACGAGCAGTACTTC
few	TRBD1	TRBV12-3/TRBV12-4	TRBJ2-1	CASSKNRGKNEQFF	TGTGCCAGCAGCAAAAACAGGGGAAAGAATGAGCAGTTCTTC
many	NA	TRBV13	TRBJ2-5	CASSLGRERAQETQYF	TGTGCCAGCAGCTTAGGCCGGGAACGGGCCCAAGAGACCCAGTACTTC
few	NA	TRBV2	TRBJ1-2	CASRGSSNYGYTF	TGTGCCAGCAGGGGCAGTTCTAACTATGGCTACACCTTC
NA	TRBD1	TRBV9	TRBJ2-7	CASRMDRNYEQYF	TGTGCCAGCAGAATGGACAGGAACTACGAGCAGTACTTC
many	NA	TRBV24-1	TRBJ2-1	CATSPGAYNEQFF	TGTGCCACCAGCCCGGGAGCTTACAATGAGCAGTTCTTC
many	TRBD1	TRBV29-1	TRBJ1-1	CSVAGGGAFF	TGCAGCGTCGCAGGGGGTGGGGCTTTCTTT
few	NA	TRBV20-1	TRBJ1-4	CMGRVTTNEKLFF	TGCATGGGCAGGGTTACAACTAATGAAAAACTGTTTTTT
NA	NA	TRBV27	TRBJ1-5	CASSSWGEGNQPQHF	TGTGCCAGCAGCTCCTGGGGGGAAGGCAATCAGCCCCAGCATTTT
NA	TRBD1	TRBV6-5	TRBJ1-3	CASSYGEGGLRNTIYF	TGTGCCAGCAGTTACGGGGAAGGGGGCTTACGAAACACCATATATTTT
many	NA	TRBV13	TRBJ2-6	CASSLDQEGSSGANVLTF	TGTGCCAGCAGCTTAGACCAGGAGGGTAGCTCGGGGGCCAACGTCCTGACTTTC
many	NA	TRBV6-2/TRBV6-3	TRBJ1-2	CASSSGVRRPQNYGYTF	TGTGCCAGCTCTTCTGGGGTTCGCAGGCCACAAAACTATGGCTACACCTTC
few	NA	TRBV7-2	TRBJ2-3	CASSPGGLGPTDTQYF	TGTGCCAGCAGCCCAGGGGGACTAGGTCCCACAGATACGCAGTATTTT
many	NA	TRBV29-1	TRBJ1-1	CSGSGHLNTEAFF	TGCAGCGGATCGGGACACCTAAACACTGAAGCTTTCTTT
NA	TRBD2	TRBV9	TRBJ2-1	CASSQGLAEYNEQFF	TGTGCCAGCAGCCAGGGACTAGCGGAATACAATGAGCAGTTCTTC
NA	NA	TRBV3-1	TRBJ2-2	CASSHPNRDTGELFF	TGTGCCAGCAGCCACCCGAACAGAGACACCGGGGAGCTGTTTTTT
few	NA	TRBV20-1	TRBJ2-7	CSARTGTYEQYF	TGCAGTGCTAGAACGGGAACCTACGAGCAGTACTTC
few	NA	TRBV4-1	TRBJ2-2	CASSQAVGAVTGELFF	TGCGCCAGCAGCCAAGCCGTGGGGGCGGTCACCGGGGAGCTGTTTTTT
many	NA	TRBV12-3/TRBV12-4	TRBJ2-1	CASSLGQSNEQFF	TGTGCCAGCAGTTTAGGGCAGAGCAATGAGCAGTTCTTC
many	TRBD2	TRBV20-1	TRBJ2-5	CSAPPVWGGTQYF	TGCAGTGCGCCACCGGTTTGGGGGGGGACCCAGTACTTC
many	TRBD2	TRBV7-2	TRBJ2-3	CASSLDGRGSDTQYF	TGTGCCAGCAGCTTAGACGGGAGGGGGAGCGATACGCAGTATTTT
many	NA	TRBV4-3	TRBJ2-1	CASSQAGYEQFF	TGCGCCAGCAGCCAAGCAGGGTATGAGCAGTTCTTC
NA	TRBD2	TRBV15	TRBJ2-5	CATSRGLAGVEVTQYF	TGTGCCACCAGCAGAGGGCTAGCGGGAGTGGAGGTGACCCAGTACTTC
few	TRBD2	TRBV7-9	TRBJ2-5	CASSFTAGGVETQYF	TGTGCCAGCAGCTTTACGGCGGGGGGCGTGGAGACCCAGTACTTC
many	NA	TRBV5-6	TRBJ2-1	CASSTARVSSYNEQFF	TGTGCCAGCAGTACGGCGCGGGTAAGCTCCTACAATGAGCAGTTCTTC
many	NA	TRBV2	TRBJ1-1	CASSSRGEAFF	TGTGCCAGCAGTTCCCGGGGGGAAGCTTTCTTT
few	NA	TRBV20-1	TRBJ1-5	CSARHRDQPQHF	TGCAGTGCTAGGCACCGGGATCAGCCCCAGCATTTT
NA	TRBD2	TRBV20-1	TRBJ2-5	CSARDYEETQYF	TGCAGTGCCAGGGACTACGAAGAGACCCAGTACTTC
few	NA	TRBV7-3	TRBJ1-4	CASSPDPRSEKLFF	TGTGCCAGCAGCCCCGATCCGAGGTCAGAAAAACTGTTTTTT
few	TRBD1	TRBV6-6	TRBJ1-6	CASGKDREDSPLHF	TGTGCCAGCGGGAAGGACAGGGAGGATTCACCCCTCCACTTT
many	NA	TRBV29-1	TRBJ2-1	CSAPLDEQFF	TGCAGCGCGCCGCTGGATGAGCAGTTCTTC
few	NA	TRBV18	TRBJ1-2	CASSIKESGYTF	TGTGCCAGCTCAATCAAGGAATCAGGCTACACCTTC
many	NA	TRBV5-1	TRBJ1-1	CASSLANSNTEAFF	TGCGCCAGCAGCTTGGCGAACTCGAACACTGAAGCTTTCTTT
many	NA	TRBV29-1	TRBJ1-2	CSVGEADYGYTF	TGCAGCGTTGGGGAGGCAGACTATGGCTACACCTTC
few	NA	TRBV9	TRBJ1-1	CASSVGGRNTEAFF	TGTGCCAGCAGCGTCGGTGGTCGGAACACTGAAGCTTTCTTT
NA	NA	TRBV9	TRBJ2-3	CASSVETRTDTQYF	TGTGCCAGCAGCGTAGAAACCCGCACAGATACGCAGTATTTT
few	NA	TRBV7-2	TRBJ1-4	CASSRVGAAKLFF	TGTGCCAGCAGCCGGGTGGGGGCAGCTAAACTGTTTTTT
few	NA	TRBV7-2	TRBJ2-3	CASSPGMHKQYF	TGTGCCAGCAGCCCTGGTATGCATAAGCAGTATTTT
few	NA	TRBV7-9	TRBJ2-7	CASSLGAAVGYEQYF	TGTGCCAGCAGCTTAGGGGCCGCGGTTGGGTACGAGCAGTACTTC
NA	NA	TRBV10-3	TRBJ1-3	CAIIPSSGNTIYF	TGTGCCATCATCCCAAGCTCTGGAAACACCATATATTTT
NA	NA	TRBV5-1	TRBJ1-3	CASSLERGPGTIYF	TGCGCCAGCAGCTTGGAGAGGGGACCCGGGACCATATATTTT
few	NA	TRBV28	TRBJ1-5	CASSFEQGHQPQHF	TGTGCCAGCAGTTTTGAACAGGGTCATCAGCCCCAGCATTTT
many	NA	TRBV29-1	TRBJ1-1	CSVLFLGGAGKAAFF	TGCAGCGTCCTATTTTTGGGGGGCGCGGGAAAGGCGGCTTTCTTT
few	NA	TRBV20-1	TRBJ1-5	CSARTGLSHQPQHF	TGCAGTGCTAGGACAGGACTTTCACATCAGCCCCAGCATTTT
many	NA	TRBV10-2	TRBJ1-5	CASSDGTGNQPQHF	TGCGCCAGCAGCGACGGGACGGGCAATCAGCCCCAGCATTTT
few	NA	TRBV7-8	TRBJ2-7	CASSPNRDEQYF	TGTGCCAGCAGCCCGAACAGGGACGAGCAGTACTTC
many	NA	TRBV18	TRBJ2-5	CASSPTEETQYF	TGTGCCAGCTCACCAACCGAAGAGACCCAGTACTTC
many	TRBD1	TRBV7-8	TRBJ2-2	CASILQGTGELFF	TGTGCCAGCATCCTACAGGGGACCGGGGAGCTGTTTTTT
NA	TRBD1	TRBV7-8	TRBJ1-3	CASSSGTGGLNTIYF	TGTGCCAGCAGCTCAGGGACAGGGGGCCTAAACACCATATATTTT
many	TRBD2	TRBV20-1	TRBJ2-7	CSAKTLAGLLSYEQYF	TGCAGTGCTAAAACCCTAGCGGGTTTACTCTCCTACGAGCAGTACTTC
NA	NA	TRBV18	TRBJ1-1	CASSPWTSNTEAFF	TGTGCCAGCTCACCCTGGACGTCGAACACTGAAGCTTTCTTT
many	NA	TRBV3-1	TRBJ1-1	CASSQGMNTEAFF	TGTGCCAGCAGCCAGGGAATGAACACTGAAGCTTTCTTT
many	TRBD1	TRBV29-1	TRBJ1-1	CSVDRQGLGTEAFF	TGCAGCGTTGACCGACAGGGGCTAGGCACTGAAGCTTTCTTT